This TCR beta chain was obtained from a study of regulatory T cells in long-lasting Graves disease. The CDR3 runs 15 residues. Trimming shortened V by 3 bases and J by 4 bases, and 15 bases separated the two germline ends. Arm-PCR of CDR3 regions with iRepertoire HTBI primers generated TCR beta libraries. TCRdb re-derived calls from the multiplex PCR reads in MiXCR, one entry per CDR3 protein. The profile covers 550,000 to 700,000 distinct CDR3 sequences, with around 16% appearing a single time and 9.5% to 15% taken by the ten largest. This clonotype occurred a few times. The sample's time point: newly diagnosed GD, antithyroid drugs for less than 3 months. Extracted RNA from PBMCs served as the source of the TCR library. The sample also formed part of further work on T cells in Graves' hyperthyroidism and ophthalmopathy.

This receptor was identified in a man aged 18 to 30 with Graves disease. The chain carries TRBV12-3 or TRBV12-4 and TRBJ1-2; D ambiguous. The starting material was peripheral blood mononuclear cells (PBMCs), obtained at new diagnosis, from a patient treated with antithyroid drugs. Written as DNA, the CDR3 is TGTGCCAGCAGTTTTCACAGTCCCCCCTCCTATGGCTACACCTTC. Translating it yields CASSFHSPPSYGYTF.